This T cell receptor (beta chain) came from a study of blood T cells in healthy people across ages (dated by TCRdb to the mid-2010s). For the study in its entirety: In model experiments, template switching captured about one uniquely barcoded TCR beta cDNA molecule for every two T cells. To avoid experimental bias, donors of different ages were randomly spread across the sequencing lanes. Age-related changes in TCR beta repertoire diversity were measured in the study by deep sequencing normalized with unique cDNA molecular identifiers. Four age groups were formed from the donors: young (average roughly 15 years), middle-aged (approximately 42), aged (more than 55) and long-lived (about 75). For two donors (one aged 18 to 30 and one aged 80 or older), the study analyzed two additional independent replicas of 1 million unique cDNA reads from the same blood draw. Here is what the overall study found, with its caveats: Because donor CMV infection status was unknown, age-related changes in expanded clonotypes were potentially confounded. Observed TCR beta diversity per million T cells fell roughly linearly with age, and a significant reduction was already apparent by age approximately 41. Because profiling used bulk unsorted PBMCs, naive and antigen-experienced compartments could not be compared conclusively. Compared with the aged group, the long-lived group had more naive CD4+ T cells, fewer expanded clones and increased TCR diversity, a pattern suggesting age selection. The percentage of naive T cells measured by flow cytometry correlated strongly with observed TCR beta diversity. Estimates of total diversity from one million sequenced T cells were regarded as lower bounds and underestimates.

A remark on this clonotype: The antigen it binds to is not known. There are no base qualities to consult, and no much larger clone falls within one base.

The V end loses 2 bases and the J end loses 2 bases, and a stretch of 9 bases separates them. Including the terminal cysteine and phenylalanine, the CDR3 comprises 15 residues. Of all the DNA, just the CDR3 is kept, 45 bases in frame from base 1. The germline V gene gives CDR1 as SGHTA and CDR2 as FQGNSA. The donors were some 39 Caucasian individuals from Russia, aged about 6 to 95 years, who were systemically healthy. Each donor gave approximately 9.3 milliliters of peripheral blood, collected into EDTA-treated Vacutainer tubes. Ficoll-Paque density-gradient centrifugation was used to isolate PBMCs, with at least 7 million per sample. Total RNA was extracted from PBMCs with Trizol reagent, with at least 6 micrograms obtained per sample. For every donor, flow cytometry on a PBMC aliquot measured the percentage of naive CD45RAhigh/CD27high T cells. Library preparation employed 5' RACE. The instrument was an Illumina HiSeq 2500. A second PCR of about 7 to 12 cycles was run with a J-beta primer mix and a sample-barcoded 5' primer. Each TCR beta cDNA molecule received a unique molecular identifier from a template-switch 5' adaptor carrying 12 random nucleotides. Each sample yielded at least 2.5 million CDR3-containing paired-end reads. First-strand cDNA synthesis was performed from all RNA using the Mint cDNA synthesis kit, with priming by a TRBC-specific oligonucleotide. After uracil-DNA glycosylase treatment, a first 18-cycle PCR used universal primers M1SS and BC2_uni_R on all cDNA. The authors' analysis ran thus. For normalization, 1 million high-quality reads were randomly selected from each sample, with every read carrying a distinct molecular identifier. Reads sharing molecular identifiers were discarded rather than binned into consensus sequences. CDR3 identification, clonotype clustering and error correction used MiTCR with a Q25 quality threshold and the strictest error-elimination algorithm. A nonparametric unseen species model using Euler transformation provided a lower-bound estimate of total TCR beta diversity. TCRdb trimmed the raw reads at Q25, called clones with MiXCR and kept productive beta chains. Each CDR3 protein gets just one entry, which takes the most common genes and DNA from the rows behind it. The V and J calls follow TCRdb's processing rather than the paper's. The sample table contains about 1.1 million distinct CDR3 sequences; only one count was recorded for less than 45% of them. Less than 15% of the sample belongs to the ten largest clones.

The TCR comes from a man aged 18 to 35 in good health. Specimen: blood. The sequence joins TRBV7-2 to TRBJ2-2; the D segment cannot be called with confidence. Read as DNA, the sequence is TGTGCCAGCAGCTTACATCCTGGAAACACCGGGGAGCTGTTTTTT. This translates into CASSLHPGNTGELFF.